These T cell receptor beta chains were read from a single sample in a study of cytomegalovirus exposure and HLA in healthy donors. The protocol was immunoSEQ multiplex PCR, while the TCRdb copy is restricted to in-frame clones and leaves out a portion. Seen here are about 120,000 clones, roughly 80% observed once, and the top ten hold 2.7%. Material for sequencing was PBMCs. Receptors were obtained from a woman aged 40 to 50 in good health and CMV-seropositive. CDR3s include the opening cysteine and the closing phenylalanine or tryptophan. Fields, in order: clone size, V gene, J gene, D gene, CDR3 DNA, CDR3 protein. D genes are given only for firm matches. Clone size appears in some rows only: once, few, many, or a class for an expanded clone.

>.|TRBV6-1|TRBJ1-2|.
TGTGCCAGCAGGAGCGGACCGAACTATGGCTACACCTTC
CASRSGPNYGYTF
>.|TRBV6-5|TRBJ1-6|.
TGTGCCAGCAGTTACTCTCGACTCTATAATTCACCCCTCCACTTT
CASSYSRLYNSPLHF
>.|TRBV5-1|TRBJ2-3|.
TGCGCCAGCAGCCCGGCCGGGAGCACAGATACGCAGTATTTT
CASSPAGSTDTQYF
>once|TRBV25-1|TRBJ2-7|.
TGTGCCAGCAGTGTACAGGGATTGAACGAGCAGTACTTC
CASSVQGLNEQYF
>.|TRBV14|TRBJ2-1|TRBD2
TGTGCCAGCAGCCAAGATCGGAAGGTAGCGGGGGGGAAGCAGTTCTTC
CASSQDRKVAGGKQFF
>few|TRBV18|TRBJ1-5|TRBD1
TGTGCCAGCTCAGGACAGGAGCGCAATCAGCCCCAGCATTTT
CASSGQERNQPQHF
>.|TRBV4-1|TRBJ1-1|.
TGCGCCAGCAGCCAAGCTAACACTGAAGCTTTCTTT
CASSQANTEAFF
>.|TRBV5-8|TRBJ2-2|TRBD2
TGTGCCAGCAGCTTGGTGGACACGGGGGGTCCGCGGGAGCTGTTTTTT
CASSLVDTGGPRELFF
>.|TRBV6-5|TRBJ1-1|.
TGTGCCAGCAGATCCGGGAGTAGGACTGAAGCTTTCTTT
CASRSGSRTEAFF
>.|TRBV2|TRBJ2-6|TRBD1
TGTGCCAGCAGGGAACCGGGACAGGGAGTTTCTGGGGCCAACGTCCTGACTTTC
CASREPGQGVSGANVLTF
>few|TRBV7-2|TRBJ2-5|TRBD2
TGTGCCAGCAGCAAAGCGGGGGAAGAGACCCAGTACTTC
CASSKAGEETQYF
>.|TRBV29-1|TRBJ2-7|.
TGCAGCGTTGCCAGGACAACGGACTACGAGCAGTACTTC
CSVARTTDYEQYF
>.|TRBV6-5|TRBJ1-3|.
TGTGCCAGCGCCTCACTAGACACCATATATTTT
CASASLDTIYF
>.|TRBV7-2|TRBJ2-1|.
TGTGCCAGCAGCTTAGAGGGGCGGGGTCCCTACAATGAGCAGTTCTTC
CASSLEGRGPYNEQFF
>once|TRBV14|TRBJ1-6|.
TGTGCCAGCAGCCAAGGACGGTACTATAATTCCCCCCTCCACTTT
CASSQGRYYNSPLHF
>.|TRBV5-1|TRBJ2-2|TRBD1
TGCGCCAGCAGTTGGGACAGCACGAACACCGGGGAGCTGTTTTTT
CASSWDSTNTGELFF
>.|TRBV14|TRBJ2-3|TRBD2
TGTGCCAGCAGCCAGCGTCGGCGGGGGGGCCCAGGATCCACAGATACGCAGTATTTT
CASSQRRRGGPGSTDTQYF
>.|TRBV5-1|TRBJ2-5|TRBD1
TGCGCCAGCAGCTTGGGGACAGGGGGCGAGGAGACCCAGTACTTC
CASSLGTGGEETQYF
>.|TRBV5-6|TRBJ2-3|.
TGTGCCAGCAGCTTTTCCGGGATCGCAGATACGCAGTATTTT
CASSFSGIADTQYF
>.|TRBV7-2|TRBJ2-5|.
TGTGCCAGCAGCTTAGACGGAGCGGTCGAGACCCAGTACTTC
CASSLDGAVETQYF
>.|TRBV11-2|TRBJ2-3|TRBD1
TGTGCCAGCAGCTCATCGACAGGGGGAGATACGCAGTATTTT
CASSSSTGGDTQYF
>.|TRBV7-2|TRBJ1-4|TRBD1
TGTGCCAGCAGCTCAGGGGGCGGGAGTGAAAAACTGTTTTTT
CASSSGGGSEKLFF
>.|TRBV2|TRBJ2-5|TRBD1
TGTGCCAGCGGGAAAGACAGGGGGCTAGAGACCCAGTACTTC
CASGKDRGLETQYF
>.|TRBV2|TRBJ2-5|.
TGTGCCAGCAGTGTAGGCCACCGCGGAGAGACCCAGTACTTC
CASSVGHRGETQYF
>few|TRBV7-9|TRBJ2-7|TRBD1
TGTGCCAGCAGCTTATCGAGGGACAGGGCGTACGAGCAGTACTTC
CASSLSRDRAYEQYF
>.|TRBV5-1|TRBJ2-3|.
TGCGCCAGCAGCGCTCAGGGGCCCACAGATACGCAGTATTTT
CASSAQGPTDTQYF
>.|TRBV9|TRBJ1-2|.
TGTGCCAGCAGCGTAGTCGGCAGGGGATATGGCTACACCTTC
CASSVVGRGYGYTF
>.|TRBV30|TRBJ1-3|TRBD1
TGTGCCGTCACAGGGGAGTATTCTGGAAACACCATATATTTT
CAVTGEYSGNTIYF
>few|TRBV5-1|TRBJ1-4|.
TGCGCCAGCAGCTCGTGGGCAGACACAACTAATGAAAAACTGTTTTTT
CASSSWADTTNEKLFF
>.|TRBV4-3|TRBJ2-1|TRBD2
TGCGCCAGCAGCCATCGGGCGGGAGCCTACAATGAGCAGTTCTTC
CASSHRAGAYNEQFF
>.|TRBV5-1|TRBJ1-3|.
TGCGCCAGCAGCTCCTTAGTAGAGGACACCATATATTTT
CASSSLVEDTIYF
>.|TRBV5-1|TRBJ2-7|.
TGCGCCAGCAGCTGGGCAAGACAAAATAACGAGCAGTACTTC
CASSWARQNNEQYF
>once|TRBV7-2|TRBJ2-3|TRBD2
TGTGCCAGCAGCTTAGCGGGGGGAGCTAGCGGACTAGCGGGAGGAGGAGGTACGCAGTATTTT
CASSLAGGASGLAGGGGTQYF
>.|TRBV6-6|TRBJ2-1|.
TGTGCCAGCAGTTATTGGCGGGGAGACAATGAGCAGTTCTTC
CASSYWRGDNEQFF
>.|TRBV6-5|TRBJ1-4|TRBD1
TGTGCCAGCAGGGGATTCAAGGGGGCCGGCGAAAAACTGTTTTTT
CASRGFKGAGEKLFF
>once|TRBV7-8|TRBJ1-4|.
TGTGCCAGCAGCCCGACCAGGGTGGATGAAAAACTGTTTTTT
CASSPTRVDEKLFF
>.|TRBV18|TRBJ1-3|.
TGTGCCAGCTCACCGGTTTTGGCCTCTGGAAACACCATATATTTT
CASSPVLASGNTIYF